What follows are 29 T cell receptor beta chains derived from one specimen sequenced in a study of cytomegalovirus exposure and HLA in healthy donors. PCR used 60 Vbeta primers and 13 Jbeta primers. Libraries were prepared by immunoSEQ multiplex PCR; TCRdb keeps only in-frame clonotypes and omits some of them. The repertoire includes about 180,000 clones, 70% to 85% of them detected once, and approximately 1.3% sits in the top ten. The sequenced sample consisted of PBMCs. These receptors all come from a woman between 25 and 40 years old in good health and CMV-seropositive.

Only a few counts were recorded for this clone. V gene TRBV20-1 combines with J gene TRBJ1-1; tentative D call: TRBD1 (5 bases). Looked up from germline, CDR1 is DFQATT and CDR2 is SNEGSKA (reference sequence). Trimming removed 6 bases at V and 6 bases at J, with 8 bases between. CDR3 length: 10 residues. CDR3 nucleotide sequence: TGCAGTGCCAGGGACTCTGAAGCTTTCTTT. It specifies CSARDSEAFF.

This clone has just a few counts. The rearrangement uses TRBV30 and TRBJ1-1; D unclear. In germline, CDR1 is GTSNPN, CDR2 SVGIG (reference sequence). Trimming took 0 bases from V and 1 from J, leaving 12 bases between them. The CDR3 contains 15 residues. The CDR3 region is CAWSVSLATNTEAFF. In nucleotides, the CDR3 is TGTGCCTGGAGTGTATCCTTGGCCACGAACACTGAAGCTTTCTTT.

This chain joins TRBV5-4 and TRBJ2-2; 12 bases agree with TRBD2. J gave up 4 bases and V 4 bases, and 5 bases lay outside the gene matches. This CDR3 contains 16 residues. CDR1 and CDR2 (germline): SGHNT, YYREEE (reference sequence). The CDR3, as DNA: TGTGCCAGCAGCCGACTAGCGGGAGTTGGCACCGGGGAGCTGTTTTTT. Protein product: CASSRLAGVGTGELFF.

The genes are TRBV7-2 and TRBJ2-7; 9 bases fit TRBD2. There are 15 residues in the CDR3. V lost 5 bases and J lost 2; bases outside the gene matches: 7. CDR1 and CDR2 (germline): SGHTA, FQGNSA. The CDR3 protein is CASSPRLAVPYEQYF. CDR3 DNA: TGTGCCAGCAGCCCAAGACTAGCGGTCCCCTACGAGCAGTACTTC.

The CDR3 here is CASSVDRGNQPQHF. The CDR3 DNA sequence: TGTGCCAGCAGCGTTGACAGGGGCAATCAGCCCCAGCATTTT. This chain links TRBV7-8 with TRBJ1-5, with 7 bases that match TRBD1. The CDR3 spans 14 residues. The V gene end was trimmed by 5 bases and the J gene end by 2 bases; junction bases not matched to a gene: 3. From germline, CDR1 is SGHVS and CDR2 FQNEAQ.

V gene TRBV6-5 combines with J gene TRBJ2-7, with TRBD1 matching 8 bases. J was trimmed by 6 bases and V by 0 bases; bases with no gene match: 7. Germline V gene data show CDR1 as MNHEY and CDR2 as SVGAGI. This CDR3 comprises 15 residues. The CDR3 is CASSYSSGGEAEQYF. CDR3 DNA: TGTGCCAGCAGTTACTCGTCAGGGGGCGAGGCCGAGCAGTACTTC.

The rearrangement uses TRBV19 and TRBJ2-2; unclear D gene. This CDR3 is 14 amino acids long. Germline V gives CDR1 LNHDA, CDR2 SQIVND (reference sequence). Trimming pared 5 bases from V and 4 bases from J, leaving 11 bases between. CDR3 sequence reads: CASSHTRSTGELFF. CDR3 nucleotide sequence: TGTGCCAGTAGTCACACGCGGAGCACCGGGGAGCTGTTTTTT.

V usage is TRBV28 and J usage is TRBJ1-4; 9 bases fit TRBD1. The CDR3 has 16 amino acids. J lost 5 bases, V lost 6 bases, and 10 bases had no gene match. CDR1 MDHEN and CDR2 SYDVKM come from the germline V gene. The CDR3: CASRRIPGQGNEKLFF. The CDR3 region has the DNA TGTGCCAGCAGGCGAATTCCGGGACAGGGCAATGAAAAACTGTTTTTT.

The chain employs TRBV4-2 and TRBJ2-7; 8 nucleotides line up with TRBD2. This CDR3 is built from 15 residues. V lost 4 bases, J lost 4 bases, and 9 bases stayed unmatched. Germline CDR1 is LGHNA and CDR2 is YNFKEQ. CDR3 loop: CASSPFRGGNYEQYF. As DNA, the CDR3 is TGTGCCAGCAGCCCTTTCCGGGGGGGGAATTACGAGCAGTACTTC.

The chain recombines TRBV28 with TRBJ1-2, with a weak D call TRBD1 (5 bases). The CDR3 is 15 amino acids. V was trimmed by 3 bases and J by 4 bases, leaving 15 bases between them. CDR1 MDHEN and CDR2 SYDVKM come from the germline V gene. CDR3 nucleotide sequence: TGTGCCAGCAGTTTGGGGTCAGACAGCCTCTATGGCTACACCTTC. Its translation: CASSLGSDSLYGYTF.

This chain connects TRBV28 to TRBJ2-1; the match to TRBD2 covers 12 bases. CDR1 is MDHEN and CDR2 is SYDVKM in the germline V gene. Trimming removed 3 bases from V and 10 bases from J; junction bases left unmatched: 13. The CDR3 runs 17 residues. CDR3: CASSLRLAGVVIGEQFF. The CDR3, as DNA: TGTGCCAGCAGTTTGAGACTAGCGGGAGTGGTGATCGGGGAGCAGTTCTTC.

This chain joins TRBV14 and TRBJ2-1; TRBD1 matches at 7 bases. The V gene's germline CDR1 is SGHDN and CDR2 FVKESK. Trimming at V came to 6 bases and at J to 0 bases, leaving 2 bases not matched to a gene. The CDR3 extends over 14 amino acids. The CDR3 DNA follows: TGTGCCAGCAGAAGGGGGCTCTCCTACAATGAGCAGTTCTTC. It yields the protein CASRRGLSYNEQFF.

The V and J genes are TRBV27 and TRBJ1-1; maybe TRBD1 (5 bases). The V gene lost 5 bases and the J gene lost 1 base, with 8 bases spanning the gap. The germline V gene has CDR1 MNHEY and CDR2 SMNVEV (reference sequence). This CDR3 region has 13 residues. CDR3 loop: CASSMTANTEAFF. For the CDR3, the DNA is TGTGCCAGCAGTATGACAGCGAACACTGAAGCTTTCTTT.

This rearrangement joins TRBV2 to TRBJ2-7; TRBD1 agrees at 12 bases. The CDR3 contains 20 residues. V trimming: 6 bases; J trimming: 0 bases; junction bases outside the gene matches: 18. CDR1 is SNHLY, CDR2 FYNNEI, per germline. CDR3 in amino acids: CASSPSWGQGASGSSYEQYF. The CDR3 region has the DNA TGTGCCAGCAGCCCAAGTTGGGGACAGGGGGCTAGCGGCAGCTCCTACGAGCAGTACTTC. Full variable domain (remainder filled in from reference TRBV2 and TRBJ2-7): EPEVTQTPSHQVTQMGQEVILRCVPISNHLYFYWYRQILGQKVEFLVSFYNNEISEKSEIFDDQFSVERPDGSNFTLKIRSTKLEDSAMYFCASSPSWGQGASGSSYEQYFGPGTRLTVT.

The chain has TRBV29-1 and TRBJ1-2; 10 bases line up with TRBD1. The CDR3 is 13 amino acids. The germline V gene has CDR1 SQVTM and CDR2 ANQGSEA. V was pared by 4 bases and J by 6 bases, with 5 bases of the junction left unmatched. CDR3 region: CSVGDRGQDGYTF. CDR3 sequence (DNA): TGCAGCGTTGGTGACAGGGGGCAGGATGGCTACACCTTC.

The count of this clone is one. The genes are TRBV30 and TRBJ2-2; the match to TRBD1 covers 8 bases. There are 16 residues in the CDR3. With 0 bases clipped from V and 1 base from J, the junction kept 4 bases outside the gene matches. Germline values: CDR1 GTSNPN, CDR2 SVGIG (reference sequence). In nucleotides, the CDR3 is TGTGCCTGGAGTGTACGAGGGACAGGGAACACCGGGGAGCTGTTTTTT. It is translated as CAWSVRGTGNTGELFF.

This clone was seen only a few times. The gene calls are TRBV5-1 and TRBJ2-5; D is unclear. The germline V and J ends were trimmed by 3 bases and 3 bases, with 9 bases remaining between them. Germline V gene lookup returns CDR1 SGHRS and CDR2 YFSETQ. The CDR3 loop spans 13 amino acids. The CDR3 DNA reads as TGCGCCAGCAGCTCACCCGGAGAAGAGACCCAGTACTTC. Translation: CASSSPGEETQYF. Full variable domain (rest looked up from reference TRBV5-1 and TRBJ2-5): KAGVTQTPRYLIKTRGQQVTLSCSPISGHRSVSWYQQTPGQGLQFLFEYFSETQRNKGNFPGRFSGRQFSNSRSEMNVSTLELGDSALYLCASSSPGEETQYFGPGTRLLVL.

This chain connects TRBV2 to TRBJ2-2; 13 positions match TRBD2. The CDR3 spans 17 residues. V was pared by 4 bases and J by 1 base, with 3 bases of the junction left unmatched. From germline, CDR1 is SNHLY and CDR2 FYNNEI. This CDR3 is CASSVLAGGLNTGELFF. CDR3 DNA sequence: TGTGCCAGCAGTGTACTAGCGGGAGGGCTGAACACCGGGGAGCTGTTTTTT.

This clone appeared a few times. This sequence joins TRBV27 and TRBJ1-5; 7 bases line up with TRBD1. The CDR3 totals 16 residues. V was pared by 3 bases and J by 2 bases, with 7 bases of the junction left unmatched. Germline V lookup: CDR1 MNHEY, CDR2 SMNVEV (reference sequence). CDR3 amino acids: CASSFGGGKGNQPQHF. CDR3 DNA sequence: TGTGCCAGCAGTTTTGGAGGGGGCAAGGGCAATCAGCCCCAGCATTTT.

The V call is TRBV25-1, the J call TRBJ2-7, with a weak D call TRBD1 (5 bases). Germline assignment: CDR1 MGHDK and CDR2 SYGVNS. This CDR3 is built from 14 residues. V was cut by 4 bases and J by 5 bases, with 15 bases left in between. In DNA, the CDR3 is TGTGCCAGCAGTGCCTATCCCAGGGAAGACGAGCAGTACTTC. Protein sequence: CASSAYPREDEQYF.

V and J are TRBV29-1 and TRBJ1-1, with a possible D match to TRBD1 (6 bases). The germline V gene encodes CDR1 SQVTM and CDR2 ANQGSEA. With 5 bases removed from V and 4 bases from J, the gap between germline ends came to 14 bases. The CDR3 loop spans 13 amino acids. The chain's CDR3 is CSVIHQGSTEAFF. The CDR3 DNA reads TGCAGCGTTATACATCAGGGGAGCACTGAAGCTTTCTTT.

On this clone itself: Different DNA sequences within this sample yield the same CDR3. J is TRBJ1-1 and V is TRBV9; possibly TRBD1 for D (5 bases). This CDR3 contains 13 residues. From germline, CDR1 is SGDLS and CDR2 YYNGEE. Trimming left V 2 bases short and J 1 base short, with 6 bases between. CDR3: CASSVRGNTEAFF. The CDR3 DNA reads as TGTGCCAGCAGCGTTAGGGGGAACACTGAAGCTTTCTTT.

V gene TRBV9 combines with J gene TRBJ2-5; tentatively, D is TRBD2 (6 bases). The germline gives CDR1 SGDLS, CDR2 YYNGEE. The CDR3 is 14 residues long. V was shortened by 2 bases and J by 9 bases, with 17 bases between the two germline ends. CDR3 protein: CASSVQTSGESQYF. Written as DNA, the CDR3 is TGTGCCAGCAGCGTCCAGACTAGTGGGGAGTCCCAGTACTTC.

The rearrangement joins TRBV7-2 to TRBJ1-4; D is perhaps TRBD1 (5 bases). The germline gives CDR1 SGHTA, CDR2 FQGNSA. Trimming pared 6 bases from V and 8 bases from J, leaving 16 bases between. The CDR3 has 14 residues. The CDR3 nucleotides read TGTGCCAGCAGTTCCGGGACTCGCAAAGAAAAACTGTTTTTT. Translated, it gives CASSSGTRKEKLFF.

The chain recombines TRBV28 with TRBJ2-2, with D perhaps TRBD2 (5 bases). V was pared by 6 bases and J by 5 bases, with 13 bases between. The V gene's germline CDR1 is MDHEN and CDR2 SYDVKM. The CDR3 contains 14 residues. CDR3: CASSLPAGTGELFF. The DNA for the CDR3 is TGTGCCAGCAGCCTACCGGCGGGTACCGGGGAGCTGTTTTTT.

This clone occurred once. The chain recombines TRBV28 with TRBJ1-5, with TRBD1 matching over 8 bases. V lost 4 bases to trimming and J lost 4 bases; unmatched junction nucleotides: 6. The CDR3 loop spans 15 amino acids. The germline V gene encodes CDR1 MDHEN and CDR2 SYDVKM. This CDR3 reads CASSSIDRGNQPQHF. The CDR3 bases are TGTGCCAGCAGTTCCATTGACAGGGGAAATCAGCCCCAGCATTTT. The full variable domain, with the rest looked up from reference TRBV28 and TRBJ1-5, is DVKVTQSSRYLVKRTGEKVFLECVQDMDHENMFWYRQDPGLGLRLIYFSYDVKMKEKGDIPEGYSVSREKKERFSLILESASTNQTSMYLCASSSIDRGNQPQHFGDGTRLSIL.

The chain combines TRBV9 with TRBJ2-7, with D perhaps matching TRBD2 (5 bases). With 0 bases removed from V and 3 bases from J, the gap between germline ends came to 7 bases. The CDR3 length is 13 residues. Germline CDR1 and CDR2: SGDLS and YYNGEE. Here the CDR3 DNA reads TGTGCCAGCAGCGTAGGTGCGGGCTACGAGCAGTACTTC. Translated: CASSVGAGYEQYF.

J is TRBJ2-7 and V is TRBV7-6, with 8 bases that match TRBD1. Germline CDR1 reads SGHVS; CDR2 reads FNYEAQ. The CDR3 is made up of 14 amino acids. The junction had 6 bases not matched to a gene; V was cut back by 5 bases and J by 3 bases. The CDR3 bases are TGTGCCAGCAGCCTCGGACAGGGAATCTACGAGCAGTACTTC. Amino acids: CASSLGQGIYEQYF.

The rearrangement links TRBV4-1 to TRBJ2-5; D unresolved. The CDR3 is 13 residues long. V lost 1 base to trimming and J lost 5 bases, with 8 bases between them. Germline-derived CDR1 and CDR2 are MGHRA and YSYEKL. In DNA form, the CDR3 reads TGCGCCAGCAGCCAAGTACTGTTTGAGACCCAGTACTTC. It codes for CASSQVLFETQYF.